These 15 T cell receptor beta chains were all obtained from the same sample, sequenced in a study of blood T cells in healthy people across ages. It was with a sample-barcoded 5' primer and a J-beta primer mix that a second PCR of about 7 to 12 cycles was run. TCRdb reprocessed the 5' RACE reads via MiXCR and lists one record per CDR3 protein. In the table there are about 1.7 million distinct CDR3 sequences, roughly 27% of which are singletons. Sequences were obtained from blood. The source is a woman aged 30 to 39 in good health.

This clonotype was recorded many times. V usage is TRBV6-6 and J usage is TRBJ2-5, with TRBD1 matching 10 bases. The germline V gene has CDR1 MNHNY and CDR2 SVGAGI (reference sequence). The CDR3 has 14 residues. The ends lost 7 bases at V and 4 bases at J; junction bases unmatched: 6. The CDR3 loop reads CASMQRQGAETQYF. In nucleotides, the CDR3 is TGTGCCAGCATGCAGCGACAGGGGGCAGAGACCCAGTACTTC.

The chain uses TRBV5-1 and TRBJ2-5; D possibly corresponds to TRBD2 (5 bases). Trimming removed 0 bases from V and 7 bases from J, with 13 bases in between. CDR3 length: 14 amino acids. Germline CDR1 SGHRS, CDR2 YFSETQ. DNA for the CDR3: TGCGCCAGCAGCTTGGGGGTCGGGGAAGGGACCCAGTACTTC. Encoded protein: CASSLGVGEGTQYF.

The chain has TRBV12-3 or TRBV12-4 and TRBJ2-5; 9 bases map to TRBD2. CDR3 length: 17 amino acids. The junction had 11 bases not matched to a gene; V was cut back by 1 base and J by 5 bases. The CDR3 DNA follows: TGTGCCAGCAGTTTAGGTACTATCGCGGGAGGGGGGGAGACCCAGTACTTC. Protein sequence: CASSLGTIAGGGETQYF.

The table lists this clonotype with a few counts. One junction end disagrees with the germline gene, perhaps due to a read error. The chain carries TRBV3-1 and TRBJ2-1; maybe TRBD2 (6 bases). Germline V gene data show CDR1 as LGHDT and CDR2 as YNNKEL (reference sequence). The CDR3 totals 12 residues. DNA for the CDR3: TGTTCCAGCAGCCAAAGTCCGGGACTGGCGTTCTTC. This codes for CSSSQSPGLAFF.

This clonotype came up many times. This chain connects TRBV5-5 to TRBJ2-7, with D tentatively TRBD1 or TRBD2 (5 bases each). The germline gives CDR1 SGHKS, CDR2 YYEKEE (reference sequence). The CDR3 totals 15 residues. V was trimmed by 3 bases and J by 4 bases, leaving 17 bases between them. CDR3 sequence (DNA): TGTGCCAGCAGCTCCACACCGGGACGACAGTACGAGCAGTACTTC. It specifies CASSSTPGRQYEQYF.

This clonotype was picked up a small number of times. The chain has TRBV4-1 and TRBJ1-4; 7 bases are shared with TRBD1. The junction had 3 bases not matched to a gene; V was cut back by 4 bases and J by 7 bases. The length of the CDR3 is 13 residues. The germline gives CDR1 MGHRA, CDR2 YSYEKL. CDR3 sequence reads: CASSRTGVEKLFF. CDR3 bases: TGCGCCAGCAGCCGCACAGGGGTTGAAAAACTGTTTTTT.

The chain employs TRBV12-3 or TRBV12-4 and TRBJ1-1; 8 nucleotides match TRBD1. This CDR3 is built from 15 residues. V dropped 3 bases and J dropped 1; count of bases not matched to a gene: 4. The CDR3 bases are TGTGCCAGCAGTTTTGGGACAGGCTGGAACACTGAAGCTTTCTTT. Its protein product is CASSFGTGWNTEAFF.

The gene calls are TRBV28 and TRBJ2-3; 9 positions agree with TRBD2. Germline lookup yields CDR1 MDHEN and CDR2 SYDVKM. The V segment lost 10 bases and the J segment 8 bases; nucleotides outside the gene matches: 19. This CDR3 contains 16 residues. CDR3 sequence reads: CATVLVLAGRVGTQYF. The CDR3 coding sequence is TGTGCCACCGTACTCGTCCTAGCGGGGAGGGTGGGTACGCAGTATTTT.

The chain carries TRBV12-3 or TRBV12-4 and TRBJ2-7, with D unclear. Between the trimmed V and J ends, which lost 6 bases and 2 bases, there was a span of 11 bases. The CDR3 sequence is 13 residues long. CDR3 sequence reads: CASSHTPAYEQYF. CDR3 DNA: TGTGCCAGCAGCCATACACCAGCCTACGAGCAGTACTTC.

The genes are TRBV10-3 and TRBJ1-1, with TRBD1 matching 7 bases. J gave up 6 bases and V 3 bases, and 1 base lay outside the gene matches. Per germline, CDR1 ENHRY and CDR2 SYGVKD. The CDR3 runs 12 residues. Here the CDR3 reads CAISDGQAEAFF. CDR3 DNA: TGTGCCATCAGTGACGGACAGGCTGAAGCTTTCTTT.

In regard to this clonotype: A much larger clone lies one base from this, so it may be a read error. This chain joins TRBV5-1 and TRBJ2-7; perhaps D is TRBD1 or TRBD2 (5 bases each). The CDR3 totals 15 residues. Trimming took off 3 bases at V and 2 bases at J, with 15 bases between the two ends. The V gene's germline CDR1 is SGHRS and CDR2 YFSETQ. The CDR3 coding sequence is TGCGCCAGCAGCTCAACCGGGGCCTTGGCCTACGAGCAGTACTTC. It encodes CASSSTGALAYEQYF.

The rearrangement joins TRBV12-5 to TRBJ2-2; D call uncertain. This CDR3 is built from 18 residues. Looked up from germline, CDR1 is LGHNT and CDR2 is FRNRAP. V gave up 3 bases and J gave up 0 bases, with 17 bases separating them. The CDR3 sequence is CASGFYIEKRANTGELFF. Here the CDR3 DNA reads TGTGCTAGTGGTTTCTATATCGAGAAGCGAGCGAACACCGGGGAGCTGTTTTTT.

The sample holds a few counts of this clonotype. The rearrangement uses TRBV30 and TRBJ2-5, with 15 positions matching TRBD2. J gave up 2 bases and V 5 bases, and 6 bases lay outside the gene matches. This CDR3 comprises 16 residues. Germline CDR1 is GTSNPN and CDR2 is SVGIG (reference sequence). The CDR3, as DNA: TGTGCCTGGTCCCCCGGGACTAGCGGGGGGCAAGAGACCCAGTACTTC. Its protein is CAWSPGTSGGQETQYF. The full variable domain, completed using reference TRBV30 and TRBJ2-5, is SQTIHQWPATLVQPVGSPLSLECTVEGTSNPNLYWYRQAAGRGLQLLFYSVGIGQISSEVPQNLSASRPQDRQFILSSKKLLLSDSGFYLCAWSPGTSGGQETQYFGPGTRLLVL.

A few counts support this clonotype. The chain combines TRBV20-1 with TRBJ2-1; TRBD1 might be the D (6 bases). Trimming removed 5 bases from V and 4 bases from J, with 18 bases in between. The CDR3 length is 15 residues. Germline loops: CDR1 DFQATT, CDR2 SNEGSKA (reference sequence). This CDR3 is CSASGDGTGYNEQFF. The CDR3 bases are TGCAGTGCTTCAGGGGATGGGACGGGATACAATGAGCAGTTCTTC.

This sequence joins TRBV28 and TRBJ2-5, with 14 bases matching TRBD2. CDR3 length equals 17 residues. Unmatched junction bases numbered 17, after V lost 6 bases and J lost 11 bases. Germline CDR1 reads MDHEN; CDR2 reads SYDVKM. The CDR3 here is CASRGLAGAPSFNEQYF. DNA for the CDR3: TGTGCCAGCAGGGGACTAGCGGGGGCCCCGAGCTTCAATGAGCAGTACTTC.